The 17 T cell receptor beta chains in this list originate from one sample, sequenced in a study of T cells in Graves' hyperthyroidism and ophthalmopathy. Amplification targeted TCR beta CDR3 regions from RNA transcripts. The HTBI primer set drove a first-round RT-PCR of the TCR CDR3. Each CDR3 protein is one row after TCRdb ran MiXCR on the multiplex PCR reads. The data show 300,000 to 350,000 distinct CDR3 sequences, around 13% seen once. Sequencing was done on a sample of blood. The receptors originated from a woman under 40 with Graves' hyperthyroidism.

The CDR3 DNA is TGTGCCAGCAGACAAGGACAGCACACAGATACGCAGTATTTT. Protein: CASRQGQHTDTQYF. The chain has TRBV28 and TRBJ2-3; TRBD1 might be the D (6 bases). V dropped 6 bases and J dropped 2 bases, with 12 bases sitting between them. This CDR3 comprises 14 residues. The V gene's germline CDR1 is MDHEN and CDR2 SYDVKM.

The chain recombines TRBV6-1 with TRBJ2-7, with a possible D match to TRBD1 (6 bases). Trimming removed 10 bases from V and 4 bases from J, with 17 bases in between. The CDR3 consists of 13 residues. Germline lookup yields CDR1 MNHNS and CDR2 SASEGT. The CDR3 sequence: CATQLTGRYEQYF. Here the CDR3 DNA reads TGTGCCACCCAACTTACAGGGCGGTACGAGCAGTACTTC.

The rearrangement links TRBV29-1 to TRBJ1-4; D gene unclear. Trimming cost V 6 bases and J 7 bases, with 15 bases left between them. Germline loops: CDR1 SQVTM, CDR2 ANQGSEA. The CDR3 is made up of 13 amino acids. CDR3 in DNA: TGCAGCGTCCGAGGACGGTTCAGTGAAAAACTGTTTTTT. Its protein product is CSVRGRFSEKLFF.

This clonotype was seen only a few times. The chain couples TRBV6-2 or TRBV6-3 to TRBJ1-5, with D hard to call. The V end was cut by 6 bases, the J end by 3 bases, with 9 bases between. The germline V gene encodes CDR1 MNHEY and CDR2 SVGEGT. The CDR3 sequence is 13 residues long. The CDR3 DNA follows: TGTGCCAGCAGAGAGGGTTTCAATCAGCCCCAGCATTTT. Protein product: CASREGFNQPQHF.

There are a few counts of this clonotype. The chain combines TRBV20-1 with TRBJ2-1; D not certain. Germline lookup yields CDR1 DFQATT and CDR2 SNEGSKA (reference sequence). The CDR3 is made up of 11 amino acids. Trimming removed 1 base from V and 8 bases from J, with 6 bases in between. The CDR3 nucleotides read TGCAGTGCTAGAGGGAGCGATGAGCAGTTCTTC. Amino acids: CSARGSDEQFF.

This clonotype has a count of ten or more. The V call is TRBV12-3 or TRBV12-4, the J call TRBJ2-3; D not resolved. V was clipped by 5 bases and J by 6 bases, with 12 bases between them. This CDR3 contains 13 residues. The CDR3 coding sequence is TGTGCCAGCAGTCTGCGCCGATCCGATACGCAGTATTTT. This gives the protein CASSLRRSDTQYF.

The gene calls are TRBV7-9 and TRBJ2-7, with D possibly matching TRBD2 (5 bases). V was pared by 5 bases and J by 6 bases, with 14 bases between. The CDR3 totals 13 residues. Germline V gene lookup returns CDR1 SEHNR and CDR2 FQNEAQ (reference sequence). CDR3 nucleotide sequence: TGTGCCAGCAGCCCTGTGTCGAGGGTCGAGCAGTACTTC. Translation: CASSPVSRVEQYF.

This clonotype was observed at least ten times. The chain couples TRBV5-6 to TRBJ2-7; D is possibly TRBD1 or TRBD2 (5 bases each). Trimming removed 2 bases from V and 1 base from J, with 10 bases in between. CDR3 length: 14 residues. CDR1 and CDR2 from the germline V gene are SGHDT and YYEEEE. CDR3 in amino acids: CASSFWGSSYEQYF. The CDR3 bases are TGTGCCAGCAGCTTTTGGGGGAGTTCCTACGAGCAGTACTTC.

This clonotype showed up many times. The rearrangement uses TRBV19 and TRBJ1-1; 7 bases are shared with TRBD1. Unmatched junction bases numbered 8, after V lost 5 bases and J lost 5 bases. This CDR3 contains 14 residues. CDR1 LNHDA and CDR2 SQIVND come from the germline V gene (reference sequence). The CDR3 region is CASSEQGFGTEAFF. CDR3 DNA sequence: TGTGCCAGTAGTGAACAGGGGTTTGGGACTGAAGCTTTCTTT.

This clonotype was counted between two and nine times. A much larger clone differs from this one at a single base, so this may be a read error. The chain combines TRBV7-9 with TRBJ2-2; 11 positions agree with TRBD1. With V trimmed by 6 bases and J by 4 bases, 4 bases remained unmatched. The CDR3 runs to 15 residues. Germline V gene lookup returns CDR1 SEHNR and CDR2 FQNEAQ (reference sequence). The CDR3 spells CASRPGTGGTGELFF. The CDR3 DNA follows: TGTGCCAGCAGACCCGGGACAGGGGGCACCGGGGAGCTGTTTTTT.

This clonotype was recorded many times. V and J are TRBV7-8 and TRBJ1-1, with D possibly matching TRBD1 (5 bases). Germline CDR1 reads SGHVS; CDR2 reads FQNEAQ. CDR3 length: 15 amino acids. V dropped 5 bases and J dropped 2 bases, with 15 bases sitting between them. The CDR3 is CASSRGKTANTEAFF. The DNA for the CDR3 is TGTGCCAGCAGCCGGGGTAAGACAGCTAACACTGAAGCTTTCTTT.

This clonotype was seen ten or more times. This chain uses TRBV12-3 or TRBV12-4 with TRBJ2-5; TRBD2 agrees at 9 bases. J was trimmed by 5 bases and V by 4 bases; bases with no gene match: 2. The length of the CDR3 is 13 residues. This chain's CDR3 is CASSWAGGETQYF. CDR3 DNA: TGTGCCAGCAGTTGGGCGGGGGGGGAGACCCAGTACTTC.

There are many counts of this clonotype. This chain uses TRBV29-1 with TRBJ1-2; D gene ambiguous. CDR1 and CDR2 (germline): SQVTM, ANQGSEA. The CDR3 consists of 12 residues. Trimming cost V 4 bases and J 5 bases, with 11 bases left between them. The CDR3 nucleotides are TGCAGCGTTGTTTTGGGTATTTATGGCTACACCTTC. This codes for CSVVLGIYGYTF. Combining the CDR3 with reference TRBV29-1 and TRBJ1-2 gives the whole variable domain SAVISQKPSRDICQRGTSLTIQCQVDSQVTMMFWYRQQPGQSLTLIATANQGSEATYESGFVIDKFPISRPNLTFSTLTVSNMSPEDSSIYLCSVVLGIYGYTFGSGTRLTVV.

This clonotype appeared many times. The CDR3 DNA reads as TGTGCCATCAAGTTCCAGGAAGGGGATGGCTACACCTTC. Translating it yields CAIKFQEGDGYTF. The chain is built from TRBV10-3 and TRBJ1-2; weak D call: TRBD1 (5 bases). The CDR3 is 13 amino acids. CDR1 is ENHRY, CDR2 SYGVKD, per germline. Deletions cut 7 bases from V and 6 bases from J, with 15 bases between.

This clonotype was counted ten times or more. The CDR3 is CASRDSTNTEAFF. The CDR3 region has the DNA TGTGCCAGCAGGGACTCCACGAACACTGAAGCTTTCTTT. The chain joins TRBV28 to TRBJ1-1; no clear D. CDR1 is MDHEN and CDR2 is SYDVKM in the germline V gene. The CDR3 has 13 residues. V was clipped by 6 bases and J by 1 base, with 9 bases between them. The complete variable domain, with remaining parts taken from reference TRBV28 and TRBJ1-1, reads DVKVTQSSRYLVKRTGEKVFLECVQDMDHENMFWYRQDPGLGLRLIYFSYDVKMKEKGDIPEGYSVSREKKERFSLILESASTNQTSMYLCASRDSTNTEAFFGQGTRLTVV.

This clonotype occurred a few times. The rearrangement joins TRBV30 to TRBJ1-3; the D is unclear. Germline CDR1 reads GTSNPN; CDR2 reads SVGIG (reference sequence). This CDR3 region has 15 residues. The germline V and J ends were trimmed by 2 bases and 2 bases, with 13 bases remaining between them. The CDR3 here is CAWSPPTKTGNTIYF. The CDR3 bases are TGTGCCTGGAGTCCCCCGACCAAAACTGGAAACACCATATATTTT. Full variable domain (remainder filled in from reference TRBV30 and TRBJ1-3): SQTIHQWPATLVQPVGSPLSLECTVEGTSNPNLYWYRQAAGRGLQLLFYSVGIGQISSEVPQNLSASRPQDRQFILSSKKLLLSDSGFYLCAWSPPTKTGNTIYFGEGSWLTVV.

This clonotype was observed at least ten times. V is TRBV6-1 and J is TRBJ2-2, with 10 bases identical to TRBD1. Germline V lookup: CDR1 MNHNS, CDR2 SASEGT. The CDR3 loop spans 14 amino acids. V was pared by 8 bases and J by 6 bases, with 6 bases of the junction left unmatched. Written as DNA, the CDR3 is TGTGCCAGCGGCCGGGACAGGGGTTCCGGGGAGCTGTTTTTT. Amino acids: CASGRDRGSGELFF.